This entry lists 7 T cell receptor beta chains sequenced from one sample in a study of persistence of HIV-infected CD4 T cells. The immunoSEQ assay was version 4, run in survey mode. Only in-frame clones appear in the TCRdb table, and some are missing; sequencing was by immunoSEQ multiplex PCR. The sample carries around 32,000 clones, approximately 70% recorded once. Their antigens remain unidentified. Cells were stimulated with overlapping HIV-1 Gag 15-mer peptides. Responding CD4+ T cells were sorted by upregulation of both CD40 ligand and CD69. Here the sequenced sample was CD4+ T cells sorted from PBMCs after approximately 19-hour stimulation, taken from a patient who received antiretroviral therapy. These receptors all stem from an adult man with HIV who was CMV-seropositive.

This clone appeared a few times. This chain connects TRBV2 to TRBJ1-5; D is possibly TRBD1 (5 bases). From germline, CDR1 is SNHLY and CDR2 FYNNEI. Between the trimmed V and J ends, which lost 3 bases and 3 bases, there was a span of 24 bases. The length of the CDR3 is 19 residues. The CDR3, as DNA: TGTGCCAGCAGTGACCCCCCCTTGAGGTCCGACAGCAACAATCAGCCCCAGCATTTT. Encoded protein: CASSDPPLRSDSNNQPQHF.

The chain links TRBV10-2 to TRBJ1-2, with D tentatively TRBD1 (6 bases). V was cut by 0 bases and J by 2 bases, with 13 bases left in between. The CDR3 totals 16 residues. The V gene's germline CDR1 is WSHSY and CDR2 SAAADI. CDR3 protein: CASSESKGVGNYGYTF. DNA for the CDR3: TGCGCCAGCAGTGAGTCGAAGGGGGTAGGAAACTATGGCTACACCTTC.

The chain is built from TRBV27 and TRBJ2-4, with 8 bases that match TRBD1. The CDR3 extends over 17 amino acids. CDR1 and CDR2 from the germline V gene are MNHEY and SMNVEV (reference sequence). J lost 3 bases, V lost 5 bases, and 12 bases had no gene match. The CDR3 DNA reads as TGTGCCAGCAGTCCCCTAACAGGGGGGAGAGGCAAAAACATTCAGTACTTC. This sequence encodes CASSPLTGGRGKNIQYF.

The chain joins TRBV7-2 to TRBJ1-5; D might be TRBD1 (5 bases). Germline V lookup: CDR1 SGHTA, CDR2 FQGNSA. The ends were cut back, 1 base at V and 4 bases at J, with 8 bases in the middle. This CDR3 is built from 14 residues. CDR3 in amino acids: CASSLVGGNQPQHF. CDR3 bases: TGTGCCAGCAGCTTAGTGGGGGGGAATCAGCCCCAGCATTTT.

The rearrangement links TRBV4-1 to TRBJ1-1; the D gene is possibly TRBD1 (6 bases). Per the germline V gene, CDR1 is MGHRA and CDR2 is YSYEKL. CDR3 length: 13 amino acids. Trimming pared 8 bases from V and 1 base from J, leaving 11 bases between. This CDR3 is CASSQGWNTEAFF. Here the CDR3 DNA reads TGCGCCAGCTCACAGGGCTGGAACACTGAAGCTTTCTTT.

The chain combines TRBV5-1 with TRBJ1-1; D perhaps matches TRBD1 (6 bases). The germline gives CDR1 SGHRS, CDR2 YFSETQ. The CDR3 is 16 amino acids. V was shortened by 0 bases and J by 7 bases, with 19 bases between the two germline ends. DNA of the CDR3: TGCGCCAGCAGCTTGGGTCAGGGGTCTAATACGAATGAAGCTTTCTTT. Protein sequence: CASSLGQGSNTNEAFF.

This chain joins TRBV6-5 and TRBJ2-7; the match to TRBD1 covers 7 bases. The CDR3 is 13 amino acids. Trimming cost V 6 bases and J 2 bases; bases outside gene matches: 4. Germline V gene lookup returns CDR1 MNHEY and CDR2 SVGAGI. CDR3 loop: CASRKGQAYEQYF. The CDR3 nucleotides are TGTGCCAGCAGAAAAGGACAGGCCTACGAGCAGTACTTC.